This TCR beta chain was observed in a study of shared clonotypes between healthy human individuals. CDR3 length equals 15 residues. CDR1 and CDR2 (germline): GTSNPN, SVGIG (reference sequence). The V and J ends lost 0 bases and 8 bases respectively, with 17 bases between them. Assay used: immunoSEQ multiplex PCR; TCRdb lists only in-frame clones, some missing. The sample consists of 2 million to 2.5 million clones, roughly 93% of them appearing once. The source material was naive CD4+ T cells from PBMCs. The subset is: CD45RA+ positively selected. The chain combines TRBV30 with TRBJ2-1, with D perhaps given as TRBD1 or TRBD2 (5 bases each). The clonotype was recovered from a young man in good health. Some clones in this sample may be carry-over from other donors' samples. The CDR3 nucleotides are TGTGCCTGGAGTGTAAGGGGACCCGGGTACTATGAGCAGTTCTTC. It specifies CAWSVRGPGYYEQFF.